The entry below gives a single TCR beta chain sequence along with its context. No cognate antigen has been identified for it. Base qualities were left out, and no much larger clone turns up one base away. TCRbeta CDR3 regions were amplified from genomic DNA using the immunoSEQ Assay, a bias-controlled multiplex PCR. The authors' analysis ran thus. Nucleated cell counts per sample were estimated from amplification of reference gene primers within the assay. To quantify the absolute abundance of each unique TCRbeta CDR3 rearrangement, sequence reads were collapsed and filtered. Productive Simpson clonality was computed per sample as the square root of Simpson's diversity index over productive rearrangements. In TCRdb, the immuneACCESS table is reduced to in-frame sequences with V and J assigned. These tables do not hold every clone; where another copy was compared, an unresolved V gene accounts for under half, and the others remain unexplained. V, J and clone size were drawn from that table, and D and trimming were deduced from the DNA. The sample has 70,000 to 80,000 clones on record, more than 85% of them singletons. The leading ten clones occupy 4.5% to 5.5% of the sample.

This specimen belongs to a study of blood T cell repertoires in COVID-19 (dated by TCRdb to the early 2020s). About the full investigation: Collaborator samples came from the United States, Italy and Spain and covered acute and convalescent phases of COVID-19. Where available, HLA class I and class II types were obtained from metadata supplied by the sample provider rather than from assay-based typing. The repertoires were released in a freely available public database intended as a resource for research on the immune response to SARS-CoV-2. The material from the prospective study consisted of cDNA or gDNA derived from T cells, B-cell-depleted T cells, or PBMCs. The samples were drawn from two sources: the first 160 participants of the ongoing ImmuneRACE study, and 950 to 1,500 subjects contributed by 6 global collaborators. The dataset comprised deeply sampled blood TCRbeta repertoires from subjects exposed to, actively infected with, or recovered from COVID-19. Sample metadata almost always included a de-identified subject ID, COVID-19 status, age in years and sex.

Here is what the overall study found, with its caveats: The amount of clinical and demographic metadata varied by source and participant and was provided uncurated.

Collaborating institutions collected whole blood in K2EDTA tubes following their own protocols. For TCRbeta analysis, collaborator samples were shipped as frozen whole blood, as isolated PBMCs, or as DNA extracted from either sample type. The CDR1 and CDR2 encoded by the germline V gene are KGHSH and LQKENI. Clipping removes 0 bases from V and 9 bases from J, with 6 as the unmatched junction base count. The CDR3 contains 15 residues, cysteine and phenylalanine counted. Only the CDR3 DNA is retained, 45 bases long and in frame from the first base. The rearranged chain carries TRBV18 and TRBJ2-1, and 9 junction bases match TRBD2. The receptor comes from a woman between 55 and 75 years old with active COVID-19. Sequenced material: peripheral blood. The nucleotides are TGTGCCAGCTCACCACCTGGACTAGCGAGGGGTGAGCAGTTCTTC. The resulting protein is CASSPPGLARGEQFF. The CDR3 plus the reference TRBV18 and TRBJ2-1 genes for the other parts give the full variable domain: NAGVMQNPRHLVRRRGQEARLRCSPMKGHSHVYWYRQLPEEGLKFMVYLQKENIIDESGMPKERFSAEFPKEGPSILRIQQVVRGDSAAYFCASSPPGLARGEQFFGPGTRLTVL.